These T cell receptor beta chains were read from a single sample in a study of T-cell reconstitution after alpha-beta-depleted transplantation in children. A single record per CDR3 protein comes from TCRdb applying MiXCR to the PCR reads. The sample lists roughly 590,000 distinct CDR3 sequences, approximately 16% occurring once. This specimen was PBMCs from the stem cell graft donor, taken from the stem cell graft. These receptor sequences come from a human donor who donated a stem cell graft to a child with acute myeloid leukemia. The CDR3 runs from the conserved cysteine through the conserved F or W. Fields, in order: J gene, clone size, D gene, V gene, CDR3 DNA, CDR3 protein. A D gene is named only where the DNA matches it firmly. A clone size is listed for some rows: how often the clone was seen (once, few, many), or a class if it is expanded.

TRBJ2-3	few	TRBD1	TRBV5-1	TGCGCCAGCAGCCGCGCCGCGACAGGGGGATCCCCCACACGATCAACCCACACAGATACGCAGTATTTT	CASSRAATGGSPTRSTHTDTQYF
TRBJ2-1	few	TRBD1	TRBV10-3	TGTGCCATCAGTGAGAGCGGGGACAGGGTCTACAATGAGCAGTTCTTC	CAISESGDRVYNEQFF
TRBJ1-4	many	-	TRBV6-5	TGTGCCAGCAGTTACGGGGCAGCAACTAATGAAAAACTGTTTTTT	CASSYGAATNEKLFF
TRBJ2-7	-	-	TRBV6-1	TGTGCCAGCAGTGGGGACACCTACGAGCAGTACTTC	CASSGDTYEQYF
TRBJ1-6	many	-	TRBV12-3/TRBV12-4	TGTGCCAGCAGTTTGGGCGTTTCACCCCTCCACTTT	CASSLGVSPLHF
TRBJ1-5	few	TRBD1	TRBV7-2	TGTGCCAGCAGCCGAGGGGGACAGCAGCCCCAGCATTTT	CASSRGGQQPQHF
TRBJ2-1	-	-	TRBV6-1	TGTGCCAGCAGCCGAGCGGTCCAGGGATACGTATTGGACAATGAGCAGTTCTTC	CASSRAVQGYVLDNEQFF
TRBJ2-3	-	TRBD2	TRBV6-2/TRBV6-3	TGTGCCAGCAGTTATCATCGACTAGCCCGTAAGAAGCGCGGCACAGATACGCAGTATTTT	CASSYHRLARKKRGTDTQYF
TRBJ1-2	many	-	TRBV27	TGTGCCAGCAGATTTCAGGCTAACTATGGCTACACCTTC	CASRFQANYGYTF
TRBJ1-5	-	-	TRBV10-3	TGTGCCATCAGTGAGTCGAGTCCGGGAGATCAGCCCCAGCATTTT	CAISESSPGDQPQHF
TRBJ2-6	many	TRBD1	TRBV5-5	TGTGCCAGCAGCCGGGACAGGGACAATGCTGGGGCCAACGTCCTGACTTTC	CASSRDRDNAGANVLTF
TRBJ1-4	many	-	TRBV10-3	TGTGCCATCAGTGACTGGAATGAAAAACTGTTTTTT	CAISDWNEKLFF
TRBJ1-1	many	-	TRBV13	TGTGCCAGCAGCCCGTGGACATCTGAAGCTTTCTTT	CASSPWTSEAFF
TRBJ1-3	-	-	TRBV12-3/TRBV12-4	TGTGCCAGCAGCTCTAGGACAGGAAACACCATATATTTT	CASSSRTGNTIYF